This T cell receptor (beta chain) was recorded in a study of T cells after yellow fever vaccination. By 5'RACE template switching, TCR cDNA was produced, with a universal primer site and UMIs added in the process. TCRdb re-called the 5' RACE reads through MiXCR, storing one row per CDR3 protein. The table lists 150,000 to 200,000 distinct CDR3 sequences, 9.3% of them singletons. This clonotype was seen at least ten times. CDR3 length equals 15 residues. V gave up 0 bases and J gave up 2 bases, with 11 bases separating them. Germline assignment: CDR1 GTSNPN and CDR2 SVGIG (reference sequence). This specimen consisted of CD8+ T cells sorted from PBMCs, obtained 45 days after the yellow fever booster vaccination. The receptor was isolated from a man aged 18 to 29 who received the YFV17D yellow fever vaccine. This chain joins TRBV30 and TRBJ2-1; a possible D gene is TRBD2 (6 bases). The CDR3 region is CAWSVPGDPYNEQFF. The CDR3 coding sequence is TGTGCCTGGAGTGTACCGGGGGACCCCTACAATGAGCAGTTCTTC.